Detailed here is one T cell receptor beta chain. Other DNA sequences of this sample code for an identical CDR3. This sample is drawn from a study of blood T cell repertoires in COVID-19. Study as a whole: T cells, B-cell-depleted T cells, or PBMCs supplied cDNA or gDNA.

Trimming left V 2 bases short and J 5 bases short, with 7 bases between. Germline lookup yields CDR1 SGHDT and CDR2 YYEEEE. The CDR3 runs 13 residues. Authors' analysis steps: It was from reference gene primer amplification that nucleated cell counts were estimated. Clones were read by immunoSEQ multiplex PCR, and TCRdb kept only the in-frame ones, dropping some. From that table come the V and J calls and clone size; the DNA was used to work out D and trimming. The sample gives around 200,000 clones, less than 90% of which show up once; 0.72% is in the top ten. What was sequenced was peripheral blood. V usage is TRBV5-6 and J usage is TRBJ2-2; D may be TRBD2 (6 bases). This receptor was taken from a man aged 40-50 years with acute or convalescent COVID-19. The CDR3 DNA sequence: TGTGCCAGCAGCTTAGGAGGGACCGGGGAGCTGTTTTTT. Its protein is CASSLGGTGELFF.